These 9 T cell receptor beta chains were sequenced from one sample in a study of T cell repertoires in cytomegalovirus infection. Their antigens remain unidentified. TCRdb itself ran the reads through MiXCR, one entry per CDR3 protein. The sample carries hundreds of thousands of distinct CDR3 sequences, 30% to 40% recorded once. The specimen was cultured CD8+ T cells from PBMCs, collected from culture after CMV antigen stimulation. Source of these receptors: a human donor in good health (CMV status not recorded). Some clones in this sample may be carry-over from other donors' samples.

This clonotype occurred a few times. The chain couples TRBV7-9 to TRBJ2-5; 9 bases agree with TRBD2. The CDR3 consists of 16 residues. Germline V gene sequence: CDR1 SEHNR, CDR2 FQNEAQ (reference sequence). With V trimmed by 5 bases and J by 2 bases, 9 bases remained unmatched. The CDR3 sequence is CASSPAGGPDQETQYF. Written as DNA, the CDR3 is TGTGCCAGCAGCCCAGCGGGGGGACCTGATCAAGAGACCCAGTACTTC.

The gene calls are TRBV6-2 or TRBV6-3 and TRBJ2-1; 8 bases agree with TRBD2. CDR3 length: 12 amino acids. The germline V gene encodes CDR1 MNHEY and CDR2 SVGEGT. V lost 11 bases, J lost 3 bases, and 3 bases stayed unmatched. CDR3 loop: CACRGGYNEQFF. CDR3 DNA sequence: TGTGCCTGCCGGGGGGGCTACAATGAGCAGTTCTTC.

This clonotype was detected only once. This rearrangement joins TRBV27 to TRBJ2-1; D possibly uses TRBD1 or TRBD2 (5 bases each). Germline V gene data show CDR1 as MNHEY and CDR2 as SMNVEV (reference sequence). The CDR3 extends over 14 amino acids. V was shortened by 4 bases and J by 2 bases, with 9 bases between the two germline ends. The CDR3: CASSSKGPYNEQFF. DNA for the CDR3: TGTGCCAGCAGTTCCAAGGGACCCTACAATGAGCAGTTCTTC.

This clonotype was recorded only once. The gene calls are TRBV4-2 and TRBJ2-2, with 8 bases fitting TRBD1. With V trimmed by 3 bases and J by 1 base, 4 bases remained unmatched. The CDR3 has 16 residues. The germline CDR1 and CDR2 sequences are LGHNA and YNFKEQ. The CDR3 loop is CASSQRTGLNTGELFF. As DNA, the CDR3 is TGTGCCAGCAGCCAGAGGACAGGGCTGAACACCGGGGAGCTGTTTTTT.

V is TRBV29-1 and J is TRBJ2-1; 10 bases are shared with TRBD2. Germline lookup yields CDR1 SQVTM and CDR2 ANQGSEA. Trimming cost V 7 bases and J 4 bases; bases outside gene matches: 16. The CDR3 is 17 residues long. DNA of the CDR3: TGCAGCGCCCAGGGGTTCGTCCTAGCGGGGGTATACAATGAGCAGTTCTTC. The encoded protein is CSAQGFVLAGVYNEQFF.

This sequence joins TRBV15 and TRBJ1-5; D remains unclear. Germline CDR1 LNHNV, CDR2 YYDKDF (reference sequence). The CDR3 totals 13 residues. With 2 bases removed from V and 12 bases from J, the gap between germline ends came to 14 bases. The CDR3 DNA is TGTGCCACCAGCAGACTCCAGCTGGCGTACCAGCATTTT. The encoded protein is CATSRLQLAYQHF. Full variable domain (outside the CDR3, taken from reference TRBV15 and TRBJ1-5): DAMVIQNPRYQVTQFGKPVTLSCSQTLNHNVMYWYQQKSSQAPKLLFHYYDKDFNNEADTPDNFQSRRPNTSFCFLDIRSPGLGDTAMYLCATSRLQLAYQHFGDGTRLSIL.

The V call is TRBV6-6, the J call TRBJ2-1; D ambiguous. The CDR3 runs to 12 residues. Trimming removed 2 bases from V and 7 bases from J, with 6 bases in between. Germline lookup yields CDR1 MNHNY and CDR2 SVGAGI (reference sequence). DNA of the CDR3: TGTGCCAGCAGTTACGAGGAGAATGAGCAGTTCTTC. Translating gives CASSYEENEQFF.

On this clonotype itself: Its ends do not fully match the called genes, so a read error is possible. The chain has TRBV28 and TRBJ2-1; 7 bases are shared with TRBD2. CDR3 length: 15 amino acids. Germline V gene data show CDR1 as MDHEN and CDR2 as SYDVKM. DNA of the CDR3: TGTGCCAGCACTCGCGGGGGACCGGGTAGCAATAAGCAGTTCTTC. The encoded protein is CASTRGGPGSNKQFF.

The CDR3 coding sequence is TGTGCCAGCAGCTTCAGGGGGAACCAAGAGACCCAGTACTTC. Its protein is CASSFRGNQETQYF. The rearrangement uses TRBV13 and TRBJ2-5; TRBD1 matches at 7 bases. Germline V gene sequence: CDR1 PRHDT, CDR2 FYEKMQ (reference sequence). J was trimmed by 0 bases and V by 3 bases; bases with no gene match: 1. This CDR3 contains 14 residues.